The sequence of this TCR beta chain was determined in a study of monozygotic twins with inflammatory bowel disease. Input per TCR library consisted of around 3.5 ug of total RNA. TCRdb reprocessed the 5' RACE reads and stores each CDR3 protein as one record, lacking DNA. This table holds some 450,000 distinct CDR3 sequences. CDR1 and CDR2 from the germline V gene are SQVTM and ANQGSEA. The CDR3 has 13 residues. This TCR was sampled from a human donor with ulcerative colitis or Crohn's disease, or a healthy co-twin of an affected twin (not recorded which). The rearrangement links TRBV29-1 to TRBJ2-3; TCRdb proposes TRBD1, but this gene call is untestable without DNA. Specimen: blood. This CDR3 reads CSVEGHNTDTQYF.